This is a list of T cell receptor beta chains from one sample in a study of blood T cell repertoires in COVID-19. Assay: immunoSEQ multiplex PCR; the TCRdb copy retains only in-frame clones and omits some. The table lists over 50,000 clones, roughly 90% of them singletons. Sequencing was done on a sample of peripheral blood. The receptors were gathered from a human donor with active COVID-19. The donor label of this sample is uncertain. The CDR3 runs from the conserved cysteine through the conserved F or W. The D gene is left open where the match is weak. The listing skips clone size in some rows; elsewhere it reads once, few, many or a size class.

>TRBJ1-2|TRBV28|NA|TRBD1
CASSPWDRDNYGYTF
TGTGCCAGCAGCCCCTGGGACAGGGATAACTATGGCTACACCTTC
>TRBJ1-2|TRBV7-9|NA|TRBD1
CASSPHQGVGYTF
TGTGCCAGCAGCCCTCATCAGGGGGTCGGCTACACCTTC
>TRBJ2-3|TRBV19|NA|TRBD2
CASGLAGPTDTQYF
TGTGCCAGTGGACTAGCGGGACCCACAGATACGCAGTATTTT
>TRBJ1-4|TRBV19|NA|NA
CASSIPQEATNEKLFF
TGTGCCAGTAGTATTCCCCAGGAGGCAACTAATGAAAAACTGTTTTTT
>TRBJ2-1|TRBV15|NA|NA
CATRSVASYNEQFF
TGTGCCACCCGGTCGGTAGCATCATACAATGAGCAGTTCTTC
>TRBJ1-1|TRBV4-2|NA|NA
CASSPLTMRQLNTEAFF
TGTGCCAGCAGCCCCCTAACGATGCGGCAACTGAACACTGAAGCTTTCTTT
>TRBJ1-2|TRBV14|NA|TRBD1
CASSRGTGDGYTF
TGTGCCAGCAGCCGCGGGACAGGGGATGGCTACACCTTC
>TRBJ1-2|TRBV5-1|NA|NA
CASSLETPRGSYGYTF
TGCGCCAGCAGCTTGGAAACCCCAAGGGGATCCTATGGCTACACCTTC
>TRBJ2-2|TRBV10-3|NA|TRBD1
CAIGGQYTGELFF
TGTGCCATCGGGGGACAGTATACCGGGGAGCTGTTTTTT
>TRBJ2-7|TRBV29-1|NA|TRBD1
CSVGTGFTDEQYF
TGCAGCGTTGGGACAGGGTTTACCGACGAGCAGTACTTC
>TRBJ2-3|TRBV5-4|NA|TRBD2
CASSSGLSPIPQYF
TGTGCCAGCAGCTCGGGACTATCACCCATTCCGCAGTATTTT
>TRBJ2-3|TRBV7-7|NA|TRBD2
CASSTGLYDSIHTDTQYF
TGTGCTAGCAGCACGGGACTATACGACAGTATACACACAGATACGCAGTATTTT
>TRBJ2-3|TRBV14|once|TRBD1
CASSHPGQGAGNTQYF
TGTGCCAGCAGCCATCCGGGACAGGGGGCCGGGAATACGCAGTATTTT
>TRBJ2-7|TRBV12-3/TRBV12-4|NA|NA
CASSFGVEQYF
TGTGCCAGCAGTTTCGGGGTTGAGCAGTACTTC
>TRBJ1-3|TRBV6-2/TRBV6-3|once|NA
CASSSFSGNTIYF
TGTGCCAGCAGTTCATTCTCTGGAAACACCATATATTTT
>TRBJ1-1|TRBV5-1|NA|TRBD1
CASSLAGTGWTEAFF
TGCGCCAGCAGCTTGGCCGGGACAGGGTGGACTGAAGCTTTCTTT
>TRBJ1-6|TRBV10-3|NA|TRBD1
CAISGTGGNSPLHF
TGTGCCATCAGTGGGACAGGGGGTAATTCACCCCTCCACTTT
>TRBJ2-2|TRBV5-1|NA|NA
CASSKGHGGAGELFF
TGCGCCAGCAGCAAGGGACACGGCGGTGCCGGGGAGCTGTTTTTT
>TRBJ1-6|TRBV15|NA|NA
CATSRDSNSPLHF
TGTGCCACCAGCAGAGATAGTAATTCACCCCTCCACTTT
>TRBJ2-7|TRBV2|NA|NA
CASSELYEQYF
TGTGCCAGCAGTGAACTCTACGAGCAGTACTTC
>TRBJ1-1|TRBV19|NA|TRBD1
CASSMATGGYTEAFF
TGTGCCAGTAGTATGGCGACAGGGGGCTACACTGAAGCTTTCTTT
>TRBJ1-2|TRBV2|few|NA
CASTEQGNYGYTF
TGTGCCAGCACTGAGCAGGGGAACTATGGCTACACCTTC
>TRBJ2-2|TRBV19|NA|NA
CASSMRRAPGELFF
TGTGCCAGTAGTATGAGGCGGGCGCCCGGGGAGCTGTTTTTT
>TRBJ1-2|TRBV28|NA|TRBD1
CASSLLGTGGYGYTF
TGTGCCAGCAGTTTATTAGGGACAGGGGGCTATGGCTACACCTTC
>TRBJ2-1|TRBV4-1|NA|TRBD1
CASSHPRTGGNEQFF
TGCGCCAGCAGCCATCCGCGGACAGGGGGAAATGAGCAGTTCTTC
>TRBJ1-1|TRBV3-1/TRBV3-2|NA|NA
CASSQGAVTRSTEAFF
TGTGCCAGCAGCCAGGGGGCGGTTACGCGCAGTACTGAAGCTTTCTTT
>TRBJ1-1|TRBV27|NA|NA
CASSSRQNTEAFF
TGTGCCAGCAGTTCCCGACAGAACACTGAAGCTTTCTTT
>TRBJ2-3|TRBV27|NA|NA
CASSTARDTQYF
TGTGCCAGCAGTACCGCCAGGGATACGCAGTATTTT
>TRBJ1-5|TRBV18|NA|TRBD1
CASSPGTGGNQPQHF
TGTGCCAGCTCACCCGGGACAGGGGGGAATCAGCCCCAGCATTTT